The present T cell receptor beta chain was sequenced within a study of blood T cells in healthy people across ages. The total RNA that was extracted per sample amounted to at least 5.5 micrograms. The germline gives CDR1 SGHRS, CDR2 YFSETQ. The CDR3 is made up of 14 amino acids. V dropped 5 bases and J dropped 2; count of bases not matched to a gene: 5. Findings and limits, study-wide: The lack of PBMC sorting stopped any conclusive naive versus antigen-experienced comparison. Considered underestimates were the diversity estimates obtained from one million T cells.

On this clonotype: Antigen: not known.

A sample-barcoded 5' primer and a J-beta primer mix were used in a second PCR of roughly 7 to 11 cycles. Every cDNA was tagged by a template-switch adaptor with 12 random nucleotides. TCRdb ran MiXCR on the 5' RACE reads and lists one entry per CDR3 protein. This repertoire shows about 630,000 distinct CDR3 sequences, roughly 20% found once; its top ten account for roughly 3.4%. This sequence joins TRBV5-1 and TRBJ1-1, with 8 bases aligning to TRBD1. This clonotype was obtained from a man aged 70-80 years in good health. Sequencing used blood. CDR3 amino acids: CASRPGGGNTEAFF. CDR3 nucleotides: TGCGCCAGCAGACCAGGGGGCGGAAACACTGAAGCTTTCTTT.